This entry describes one T cell receptor (beta chain). The record originates from a study of CD8 T cells in Susac syndrome. Random hexamers were used to reverse transcribe an amount of about 0.5 to 1 ug RNA. TCRdb analysed the immunoSEQ multiplex PCR reads with MiXCR anew, one entry per CDR3 protein. The table has 150,000 to 200,000 distinct CDR3 sequences, 94% seen once. The germline V gene encodes CDR1 MGHDK and CDR2 SYGVNS. The CDR3 runs 14 residues. After removal of 1 base from V and 9 bases from J, the junction contained 6 bases not matched to a gene. The sequenced material came from CD4+ T cells from PBMCs. This TCR came from a human donor with Susac syndrome. The genes are TRBV25-1 and TRBJ1-5; 7 bases line up with TRBD1. This CDR3 reads CASSEWRGRGPQHF. The CDR3 nucleotides read TGTGCCAGCAGTGAATGGAGGGGGCGCGGGCCCCAGCATTTT.